Below are 11 T cell receptor beta chains sequenced from a single sample in a study of T cell responses to AZD1222 COVID-19 vaccine. Measured with immunoSEQ multiplex PCR; TCRdb has only the in-frame clones, and not every one. The table records some 160,000 clones, roughly 92% of them present only once. Material: peripheral blood, obtained on day 0 of AZD1222 vaccination. The receptor set was obtained from an adult in good health.

The chain recombines TRBV5-8 with TRBJ2-2; D is perhaps TRBD1 (5 bases). In germline, CDR1 is SGHTS, CDR2 YDEGEE. V was trimmed by 3 bases and J by 14 bases, leaving 14 bases between them. CDR3 length: 12 amino acids. CDR3 in DNA: TGTGCCAGCAGCTCTGCCGCAGGGAAACTGTTTTTT. Translation: CASSSAAGKLFF.

The chain has TRBV10-3 and TRBJ2-3, with D possibly matching TRBD2 (6 bases). Germline lookup yields CDR1 ENHRY and CDR2 SYGVKD. V lost 8 bases, J lost 0 bases, and 9 bases lay in between. This CDR3 has 13 amino acids. The CDR3 region has the DNA TGTGCCATCGTAGCGGATAGCACAGATACGCAGTATTTT. It translates to CAIVADSTDTQYF.

The rearrangement uses TRBV7-3 and TRBJ1-2; 12 nucleotides match TRBD1. CDR1 and CDR2 from the germline V gene are SGHTA and FQGTGA. Losses at the gene ends were 4 bases for V and 4 bases for J; bases not matched to a gene: 10. This CDR3 spans 17 amino acids. For the CDR3, the DNA is TGTGCCAGCAGCTCCGCCGGGACAGGGGGCAGGAGCTATGGCTACACCTTC. It yields the protein CASSSAGTGGRSYGYTF.

This rearrangement joins TRBV3-1 (or the pseudogene TRBV3-2) to TRBJ2-7; D is ambiguous. This CDR3 is built from 13 residues. V lost 4 bases, J lost 2 bases, and 9 bases lay in between. CDR1 is LGHDT and CDR2 is YNNKEL in the germline V gene (reference sequence). The CDR3 coding sequence is TGTGCCAGCAGCCTGCGTGGGACCTACGAGCAGTACTTC. This sequence encodes CASSLRGTYEQYF.

The genes are TRBV5-4 and TRBJ1-1; the match to TRBD1 covers 9 bases. The J segment lost 2 bases and the V segment lost 5 bases, leaving 4 bases of the junction unmatched. Germline V gene sequence: CDR1 SGHNT, CDR2 YYREEE (reference sequence). The CDR3 extends over 14 amino acids. The CDR3 is CASRRGQGNTEAFF. The CDR3 DNA sequence: TGTGCCAGCAGGCGGGGACAGGGAAACACTGAAGCTTTCTTT.

This CDR3 is CASSELTAGGLETQYF. CDR3 nucleotide sequence: TGTGCCAGCAGCGAACTGACGGCGGGAGGTTTAGAGACCCAGTACTTC. The chain uses TRBV5-6 and TRBJ2-5; the match to TRBD2 covers 8 bases. There are 16 residues in the CDR3. V was clipped by 4 bases and J by 4 bases; unmatched bases: 12. The germline V gene has CDR1 SGHDT and CDR2 YYEEEE.

This chain links TRBV4-3 with TRBJ1-2, with a weak D call TRBD1 (5 bases). CDR1 LGHNA and CDR2 YSLEER come from the germline V gene. This CDR3 is built from 15 residues. Trimming removed 1 base from V and 2 bases from J, with 11 bases in between. Written as DNA, the CDR3 is TGCGCCAGCAGCCAAGGGTGGGGGGGAAACTATGGCTACACCTTC. This translates into CASSQGWGGNYGYTF.

This chain uses TRBV5-4 with TRBJ2-3; no definite D call. Germline assignment: CDR1 SGHNT and CDR2 YYREEE (reference sequence). V was trimmed by 4 bases and J by 5 bases, leaving 8 bases between them. The CDR3 has 12 residues. Here the CDR3 reads CASSPPGDTQYF. CDR3 nucleotides: TGTGCCAGCAGCCCACCGGGAGATACGCAGTATTTT.

The rearrangement joins TRBV7-9 to TRBJ2-2; the D gene is possibly TRBD1 (6 bases). The CDR3 length is 15 residues. Trimming stripped 5 bases from V and 3 bases from J, with 13 bases between. In germline, CDR1 is SEHNR, CDR2 FQNEAQ (reference sequence). The CDR3 DNA reads TGTGCCAGCAGCCCACTAAGGGGGTACACCGGGGAGCTGTTTTTT. Translating gives CASSPLRGYTGELFF.

Only a few counts were recorded for this clone. The genes are TRBV14 and TRBJ1-4; D possibly corresponds to TRBD1 (5 bases). Trimming took 5 bases from V and 2 from J, leaving 12 bases between them. The CDR3 has 15 amino acids. The germline CDR1 and CDR2 sequences are SGHDN and FVKESK. CDR3 nucleotide sequence: TGTGCCAGCAGCTACGGAGGGGTGACTAATGAAAAACTGTTTTTT. Amino acids: CASSYGGVTNEKLFF.

This chain joins TRBV18 and TRBJ2-3, with TRBD1 matching 7 bases. Germline assignment: CDR1 KGHSH and CDR2 LQKENI. The CDR3 is made up of 15 amino acids. V trimming: 6 bases; J trimming: 3 bases; junction bases outside the gene matches: 9. Written as DNA, the CDR3 is TGTGCCAGCTCCGAACTAGGGGGCGGAACAGATACGCAGTATTTT. As protein: CASSELGGGTDTQYF.